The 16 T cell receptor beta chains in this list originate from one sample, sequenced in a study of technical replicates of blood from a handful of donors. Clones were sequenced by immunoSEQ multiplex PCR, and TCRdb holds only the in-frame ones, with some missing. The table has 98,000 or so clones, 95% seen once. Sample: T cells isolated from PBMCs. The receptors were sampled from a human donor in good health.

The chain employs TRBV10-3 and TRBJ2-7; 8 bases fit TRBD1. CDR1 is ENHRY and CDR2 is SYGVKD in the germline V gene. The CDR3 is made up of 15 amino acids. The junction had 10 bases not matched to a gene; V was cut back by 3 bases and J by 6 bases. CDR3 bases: TGTGCCATCAGTGACCTGACAGGGGATGTTGGCGAGCAGTACTTC. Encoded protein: CAISDLTGDVGEQYF.

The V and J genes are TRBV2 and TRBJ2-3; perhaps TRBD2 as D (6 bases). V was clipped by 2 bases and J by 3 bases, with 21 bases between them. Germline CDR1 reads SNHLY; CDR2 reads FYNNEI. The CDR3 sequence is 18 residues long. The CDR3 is CASSELDLGGVRTDTQYF. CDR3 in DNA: TGTGCCAGCAGTGAATTGGATCTCGGAGGGGTGAGAACAGATACGCAGTATTTT.

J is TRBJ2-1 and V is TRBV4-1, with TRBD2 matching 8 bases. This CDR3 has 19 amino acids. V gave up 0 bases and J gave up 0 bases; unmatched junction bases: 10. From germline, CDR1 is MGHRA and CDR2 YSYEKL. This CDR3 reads CASSQDPTAGDHSYNEQFF. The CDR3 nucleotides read TGCGCCAGCAGCCAAGATCCAACAGCGGGGGACCACTCCTACAATGAGCAGTTCTTC.

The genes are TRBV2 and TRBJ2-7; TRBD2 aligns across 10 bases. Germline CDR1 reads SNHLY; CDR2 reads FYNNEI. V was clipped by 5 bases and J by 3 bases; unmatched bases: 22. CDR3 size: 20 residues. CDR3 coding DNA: TGTGCCAGCAGTCCACCGGCGCAACAAGCAAGACGGACTAGCGGCTACGAGCAGTACTTC. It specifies CASSPPAQQARRTSGYEQYF.

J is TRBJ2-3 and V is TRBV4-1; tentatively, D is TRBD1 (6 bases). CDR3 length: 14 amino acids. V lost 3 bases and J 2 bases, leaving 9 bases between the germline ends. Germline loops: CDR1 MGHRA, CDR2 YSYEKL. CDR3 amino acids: CASSQGASTDTQYF. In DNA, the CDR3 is TGCGCCAGCAGCCAGGGGGCCTCCACAGATACGCAGTATTTT.

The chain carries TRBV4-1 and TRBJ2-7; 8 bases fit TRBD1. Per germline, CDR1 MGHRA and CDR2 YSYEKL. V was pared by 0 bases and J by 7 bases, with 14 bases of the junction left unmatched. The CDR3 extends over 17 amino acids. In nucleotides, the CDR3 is TGCGCCAGCAGCCAAGATGAGGACAGGGAAGTTTACGAGGAGCAGTACTTC. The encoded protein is CASSQDEDREVYEEQYF.

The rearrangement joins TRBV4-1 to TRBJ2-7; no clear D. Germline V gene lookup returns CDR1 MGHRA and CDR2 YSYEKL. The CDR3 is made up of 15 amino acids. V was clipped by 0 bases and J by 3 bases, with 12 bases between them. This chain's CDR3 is CASSQEAGGIYEQYF. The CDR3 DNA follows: TGCGCCAGCAGCCAAGAAGCTGGCGGCATCTACGAGCAGTACTTC.

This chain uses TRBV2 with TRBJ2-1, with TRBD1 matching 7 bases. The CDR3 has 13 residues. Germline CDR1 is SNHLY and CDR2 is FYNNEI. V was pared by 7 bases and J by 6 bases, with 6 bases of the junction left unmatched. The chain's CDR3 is CASITTGFNEQFF. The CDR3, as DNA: TGTGCCAGCATTACGACAGGGTTCAATGAGCAGTTCTTC.

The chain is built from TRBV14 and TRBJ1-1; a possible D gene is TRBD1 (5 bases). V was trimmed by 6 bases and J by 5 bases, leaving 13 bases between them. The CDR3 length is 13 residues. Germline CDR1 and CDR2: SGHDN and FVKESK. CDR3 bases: TGTGCCAGCAGACGGGGGTTATGGACTGAAGCTTTCTTT. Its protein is CASRRGLWTEAFF.

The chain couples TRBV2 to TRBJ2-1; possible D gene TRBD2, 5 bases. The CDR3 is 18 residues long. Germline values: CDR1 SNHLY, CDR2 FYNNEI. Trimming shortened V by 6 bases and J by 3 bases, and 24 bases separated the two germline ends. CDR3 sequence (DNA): TGTGCCAGCAGGGAGGTGGGTGGAAAGAGAATCTTCTACAATGAGCAGTTCTTC. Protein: CASREVGGKRIFYNEQFF. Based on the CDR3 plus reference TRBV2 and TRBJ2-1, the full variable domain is EPEVTQTPSHQVTQMGQEVILRCVPISNHLYFYWYRQILGQKVEFLVSFYNNEISEKSEIFDDQFSVERPDGSNFTLKIRSTKLEDSAMYFCASREVGGKRIFYNEQFFGPGTRLTVL.

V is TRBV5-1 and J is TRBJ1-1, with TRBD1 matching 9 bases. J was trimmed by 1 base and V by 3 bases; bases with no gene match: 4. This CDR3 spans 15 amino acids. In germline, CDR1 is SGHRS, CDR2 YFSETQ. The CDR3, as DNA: TGCGCCAGCAGCTACCAGGGACAGGGGAACACTGAAGCTTTCTTT. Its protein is CASSYQGQGNTEAFF.

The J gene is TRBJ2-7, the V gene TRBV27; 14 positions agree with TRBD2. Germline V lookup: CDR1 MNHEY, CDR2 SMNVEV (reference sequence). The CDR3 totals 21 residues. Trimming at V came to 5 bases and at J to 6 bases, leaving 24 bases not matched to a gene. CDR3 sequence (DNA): TGTGCCAGCAGTCGTTTCGGCGGGCAGACAGGGGGACTAGCGGGAGCGGGCGAGCAGTACTTC. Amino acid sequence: CASSRFGGQTGGLAGAGEQYF.

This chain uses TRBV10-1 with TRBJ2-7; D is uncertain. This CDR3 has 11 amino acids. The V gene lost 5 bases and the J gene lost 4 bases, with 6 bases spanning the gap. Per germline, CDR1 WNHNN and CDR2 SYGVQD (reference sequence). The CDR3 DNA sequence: TGCGCCAGCAGTAACGGTTACGAGCAGTACTTC. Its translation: CASSNGYEQYF.

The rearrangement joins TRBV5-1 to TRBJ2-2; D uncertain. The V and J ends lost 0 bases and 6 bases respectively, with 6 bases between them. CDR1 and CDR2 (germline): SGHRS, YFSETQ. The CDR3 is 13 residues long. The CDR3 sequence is CASSLVAAGELFF. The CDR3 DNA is TGCGCCAGCAGCTTGGTGGCCGCCGGGGAGCTGTTTTTT.

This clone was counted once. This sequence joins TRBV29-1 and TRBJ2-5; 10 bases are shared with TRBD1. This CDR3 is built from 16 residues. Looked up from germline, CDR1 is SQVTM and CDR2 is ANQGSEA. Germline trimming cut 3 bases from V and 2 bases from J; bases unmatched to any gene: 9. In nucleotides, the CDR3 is TGCAGCGTTGACTCCGGGACAGGGGCCCAACAAGAGACCCAGTACTTC. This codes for CSVDSGTGAQQETQYF.

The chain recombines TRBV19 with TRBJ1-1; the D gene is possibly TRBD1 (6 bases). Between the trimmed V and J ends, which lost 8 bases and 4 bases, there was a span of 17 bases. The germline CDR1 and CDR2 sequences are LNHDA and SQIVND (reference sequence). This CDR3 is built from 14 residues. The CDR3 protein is CASRDLQGITEAFF. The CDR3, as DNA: TGTGCCAGTCGAGACCTACAGGGAATCACTGAAGCTTTCTTT.